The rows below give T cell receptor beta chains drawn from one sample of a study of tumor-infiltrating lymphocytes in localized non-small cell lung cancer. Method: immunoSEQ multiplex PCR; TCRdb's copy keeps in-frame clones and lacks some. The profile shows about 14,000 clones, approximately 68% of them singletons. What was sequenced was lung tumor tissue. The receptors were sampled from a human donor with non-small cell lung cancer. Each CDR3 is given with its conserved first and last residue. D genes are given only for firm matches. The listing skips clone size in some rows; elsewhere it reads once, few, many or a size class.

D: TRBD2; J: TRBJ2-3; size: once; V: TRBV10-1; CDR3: CAMRSGLASTDTQYF; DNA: TGCGCCATGCGATCGGGACTAGCGAGCACAGATACGCAGTATTTT
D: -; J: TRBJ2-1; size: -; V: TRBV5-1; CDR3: CASSMQGNEQFF; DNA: TGCGCCAGCAGCATGCAGGGTAATGAGCAGTTCTTC
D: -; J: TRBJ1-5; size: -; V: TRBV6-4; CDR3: CASSDRREPGSNQPQHF; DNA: TGTGCCAGCAGTGACCGACGGGAGCCAGGGAGCAATCAGCCCCAGCATTTT
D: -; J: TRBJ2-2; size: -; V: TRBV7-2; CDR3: CASSSGIGGRVGELFF; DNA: TGTGCCAGCAGCAGTGGCATTGGTGGGCGGGTCGGGGAGCTGTTTTTT
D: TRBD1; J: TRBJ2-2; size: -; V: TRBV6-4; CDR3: CASSPTGTRGELFF; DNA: TGTGCCAGCAGTCCGACAGGGACCCGCGGGGAGCTGTTTTTT
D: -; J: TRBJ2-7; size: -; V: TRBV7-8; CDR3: CASSLGPTSEQYF; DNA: TGTGCCAGCAGCTTAGGGCCTACCAGCGAGCAGTACTTC
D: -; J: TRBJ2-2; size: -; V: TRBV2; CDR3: CASSGSGSRTGELFF; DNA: TGTGCCAGCAGTGGGTCCGGGTCTCGCACCGGGGAGCTGTTTTTT
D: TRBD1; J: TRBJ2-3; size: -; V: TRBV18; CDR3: CASSGQDSSTDTQYF; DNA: TGTGCCAGCTCAGGACAGGACTCTAGCACAGATACGCAGTATTTT
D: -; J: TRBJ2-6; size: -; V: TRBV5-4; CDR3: CASSLEKGSSLTF; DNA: TGTGCCAGCAGCTTGGAGAAAGGCTCCAGCCTGACTTTC
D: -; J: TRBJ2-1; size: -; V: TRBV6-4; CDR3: CASSGAPASSSSYNEQFF; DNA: TGTGCCAGCAGTGGGGCCCCGGCTAGCTCCAGCTCCTACAATGAGCAGTTCTTC
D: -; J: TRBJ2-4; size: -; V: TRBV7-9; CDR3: CASSFVQGAKNIQYF; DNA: TGTGCCAGCAGCTTTGTCCAGGGGGCCAAAAACATTCAGTACTTC
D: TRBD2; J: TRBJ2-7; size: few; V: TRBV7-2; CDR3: CASQAGSLSYEQYF; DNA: TGTGCCTCGCAAGCGGGGTCCCTCTCCTACGAGCAGTACTTC
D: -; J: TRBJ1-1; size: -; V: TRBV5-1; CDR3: CASSFQEWTEAFF; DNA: TGCGCCAGCAGCTTTCAAGAGTGGACTGAAGCTTTCTTT
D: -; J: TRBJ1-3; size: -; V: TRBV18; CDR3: CASSPTTSSGNTIYF; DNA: TGTGCCAGCTCCCCGACTACCTCCTCTGGAAACACCATATATTTT
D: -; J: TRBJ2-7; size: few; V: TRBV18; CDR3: CASSPGGAGVEQYF; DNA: TGTGCCAGCTCCCCCGGCGGGGCAGGGGTCGAGCAGTACTTC
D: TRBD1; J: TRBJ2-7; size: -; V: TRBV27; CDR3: CASSLSPLGQAISYEQYF; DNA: TGTGCCAGCAGTTTATCCCCTTTGGGACAGGCCATCTCCTACGAGCAGTACTTC
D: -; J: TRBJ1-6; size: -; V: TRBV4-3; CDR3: CASSQEDLASPLHF; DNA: TGCGCCAGCAGCCAAGAAGATCTGGCCTCACCCCTCCACTTT
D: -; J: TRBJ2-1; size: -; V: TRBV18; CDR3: CASSQSEYNEQFF; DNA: TGTGCCAGCTCCCAATCAGAGTACAATGAGCAGTTCTTC
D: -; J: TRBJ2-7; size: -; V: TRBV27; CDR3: CASSIRERSGSYEQYF; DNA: TGTGCCAGCAGTATAAGGGAACGGAGCGGCTCCTACGAGCAGTACTTC
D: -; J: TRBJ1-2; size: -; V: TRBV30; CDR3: CAWSVLYGYTF; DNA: TGTGCCTGGAGTGTACTCTATGGCTACACCTTC
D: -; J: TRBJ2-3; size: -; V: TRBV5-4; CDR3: CASSLGGTRGTQYF; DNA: TGTGCCAGCAGCTTGGGAGGGACTCGGGGTACGCAGTATTTT
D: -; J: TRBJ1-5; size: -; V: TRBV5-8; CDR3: CASSFRPYSNQPQHF; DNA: TGTGCCAGCAGCTTCAGGCCGTATAGCAATCAGCCCCAGCATTTT
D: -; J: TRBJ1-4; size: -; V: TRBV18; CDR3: CASSRSRANEKLFF; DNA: TGTGCCAGCTCACGTTCCCGGGCTAATGAAAAACTGTTTTTT
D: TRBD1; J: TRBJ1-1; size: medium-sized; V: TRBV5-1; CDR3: CATSGQVDTEAFF; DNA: TGCGCCACTTCCGGACAGGTCGACACTGAAGCTTTCTTT
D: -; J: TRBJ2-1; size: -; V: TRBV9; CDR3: CASSAHSRGSSYNEQFF; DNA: TGTGCCAGCAGCGCCCACTCGCGGGGAAGCTCCTACAATGAGCAGTTCTTC
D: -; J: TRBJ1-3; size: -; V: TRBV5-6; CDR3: CASSSTVTGNTIYF; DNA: TGTGCCAGCAGCTCGACAGTAACTGGAAACACCATATATTTT
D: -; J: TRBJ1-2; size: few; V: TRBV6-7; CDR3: CASRTRLTSGNGYTF; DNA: TGTGCCAGCAGGACTAGACTGACTTCGGGTAATGGCTACACCTTC
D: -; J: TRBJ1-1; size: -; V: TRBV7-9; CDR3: CASSWNRDQNTEAFF; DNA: TGTGCCAGCAGCTGGAACAGGGATCAGAACACTGAAGCTTTCTTT
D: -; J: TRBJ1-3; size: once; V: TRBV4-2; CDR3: CASSQEAGAGNTIYF; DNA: TGTGCCAGCAGCCAAGAGGCGGGAGCTGGAAACACCATATATTTT
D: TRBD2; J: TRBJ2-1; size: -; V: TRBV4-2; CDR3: CASSQDTRTSGSRRGSNEQFF; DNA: TGTGCCAGCAGCCAAGATACTAGGACTAGCGGGAGTCGAAGGGGGAGTAATGAGCAGTTCTTC
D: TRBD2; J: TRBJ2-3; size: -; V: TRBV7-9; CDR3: CASSLGPKAGARTDTQYF; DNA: TGTGCCAGCAGCTTAGGGCCCAAAGCGGGGGCGCGGACAGATACGCAGTATTTT
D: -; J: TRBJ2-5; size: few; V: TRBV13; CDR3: CASTQGSGSGETQYF; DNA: TGTGCCAGCACCCAGGGGTCGGGGTCTGGGGAGACCCAGTACTTC
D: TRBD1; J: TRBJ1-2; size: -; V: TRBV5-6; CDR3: CASSPTGQGNYGYTF; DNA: TGTGCCAGCAGCCCGACGGGACAGGGGAACTATGGCTACACCTTC
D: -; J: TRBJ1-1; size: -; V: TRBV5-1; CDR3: CASSLASGRQNTEAFF; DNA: TGCGCCAGCAGCTTGGCCTCCGGACGGCAGAACACTGAAGCTTTCTTT
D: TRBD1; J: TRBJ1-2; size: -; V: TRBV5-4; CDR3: CASSSATGANYGYTF; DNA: TGTGCCAGCAGCTCAGCGACAGGGGCTAACTATGGCTACACCTTC
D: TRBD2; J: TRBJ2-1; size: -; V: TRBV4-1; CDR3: CASSQGDYMGNEQFF; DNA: TGCGCCAGCAGCCAAGGGGACTACATGGGCAATGAGCAGTTCTTC
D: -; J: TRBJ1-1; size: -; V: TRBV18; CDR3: CASSLQGGNTEAFF; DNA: TGTGCCAGCTCACTACAGGGAGGGAACACTGAAGCTTTCTTT
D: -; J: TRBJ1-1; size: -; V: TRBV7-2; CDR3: CASSSGSLWANTEAFF; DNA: TGTGCCAGCAGCTCAGGATCCCTGTGGGCGAACACTGAAGCTTTCTTT
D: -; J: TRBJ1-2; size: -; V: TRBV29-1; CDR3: CSVGRRDYGYTF; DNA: TGCAGCGTTGGACGGCGGGACTATGGCTACACCTTC
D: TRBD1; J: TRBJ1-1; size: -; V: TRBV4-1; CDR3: CASSQEGDSREAFF; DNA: TGCGCCAGCAGCCAAGAGGGGGACAGCAGAGAAGCTTTCTTT
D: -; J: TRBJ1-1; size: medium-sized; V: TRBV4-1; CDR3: CASSQDGFVNTEAFF; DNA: TGCGCCAGCAGCCAAGACGGCTTTGTGAACACTGAAGCTTTCTTT
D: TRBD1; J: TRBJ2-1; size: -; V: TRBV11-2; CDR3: CASSLVGQGMNEQFF; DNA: TGTGCCAGCAGCCTCGTGGGACAGGGTATGAATGAGCAGTTCTTC
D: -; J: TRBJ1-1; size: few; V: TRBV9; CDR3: CANKPDAPQDGGTTEAFF; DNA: TGTGCCAACAAGCCCGACGCGCCACAGGATGGGGGAACAACTGAAGCTTTCTTT
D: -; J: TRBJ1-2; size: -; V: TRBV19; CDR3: CASSIKERTNYGYTF; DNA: TGTGCCAGTAGTATAAAAGAACGTACTAACTATGGCTACACCTTC
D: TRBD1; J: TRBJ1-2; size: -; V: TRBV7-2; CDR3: CASSFGTGGYGYTF; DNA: TGTGCCAGCAGCTTTGGGACAGGGGGCTATGGCTACACCTTC
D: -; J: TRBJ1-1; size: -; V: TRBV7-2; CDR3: CASSLVGGGTEAFF; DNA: TGTGCCAGCAGCTTAGTTGGCGGGGGCACTGAAGCTTTCTTT
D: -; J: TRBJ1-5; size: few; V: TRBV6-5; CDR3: CASRDPGTINQPQHF; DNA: TGTGCCAGCAGGGACCCTGGGACAATCAATCAGCCCCAGCATTTT
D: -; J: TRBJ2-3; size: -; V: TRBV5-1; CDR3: CASFTGRGNTDTQYF; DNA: TGCGCCAGTTTTACCGGGCGGGGCAACACAGATACGCAGTATTTT
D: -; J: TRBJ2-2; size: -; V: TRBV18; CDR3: CASSPPGGPNTGELFF; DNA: TGTGCCAGCTCACCACCGGGGGGGCCAAACACCGGGGAGCTGTTTTTT
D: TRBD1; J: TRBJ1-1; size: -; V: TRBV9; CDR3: CASSGGQVVTEAFF; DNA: TGTGCCAGCAGCGGGGGACAGGTAGTCACTGAAGCTTTCTTT
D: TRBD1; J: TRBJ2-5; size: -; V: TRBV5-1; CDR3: CASSLVGQQETQYF; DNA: TGCGCCAGCAGCTTGGTGGGACAGCAAGAGACCCAGTACTTC